These T cell receptor beta chains were read from a single sample in a study of blood T cell repertoires in COVID-19. This table comes from immunoSEQ multiplex PCR, and its TCRdb copy is limited to in-frame clones, with some not included. The sample yields some 200,000 clones, around 83% seen once. Sample: peripheral blood. Receptors originate from a man over 45 with active or convalescent COVID-19. Both conserved end residues are part of each CDR3. The D gene is left open where the match is weak. The listing skips clone size in some rows; elsewhere it reads once, few, many or a size class.

j_call clone_size v_call d_call cdr3_nt cdr3_aa
TRBJ2-1 NA TRBV3-1/TRBV3-2 TRBD2 TGTGCCAGCAGCCTCCGACTAGCGGGAGGGAAAGAGCAGTTCTTC CASSLRLAGGKEQFF
TRBJ1-2 NA TRBV5-1 TRBD1 TGCGCCAGCAGCCCACGGACAGGGGGAAACTATGGCTACACCTTC CASSPRTGGNYGYTF
TRBJ2-3 NA TRBV2 TRBD2 TGTGCCAGCAGAGAGAGCGGGACTCTTCCACCAGATACGCAGTATTTT CASRESGTLPPDTQYF
TRBJ1-5 NA TRBV5-1 NA TGCGCCAGCAGCTTGGTGGGGGGTGGTCAGCCCCAGCATTTT CASSLVGGGQPQHF
TRBJ1-5 NA TRBV2 NA TGTGCCAGCACGGGGAGTGGCACTAACAATCAGCCCCAGCATTTT CASTGSGTNNQPQHF
TRBJ1-1 NA TRBV4-3 NA TGCGCCAGCAGCCAATGGAGGAACACTGAAGCTTTCTTT CASSQWRNTEAFF
TRBJ2-2 NA TRBV2 TRBD1 TGTGCCAGCAGAACCCCACGAGGCCCCCGGACAGGGGTTACTTTT CASRTPRGPRTGVTF
TRBJ1-5 NA TRBV19 TRBD1 TGTGCCAGTAGTCCCTGGACAGGGTCCAATCAGCCCCAGCATTTT CASSPWTGSNQPQHF
TRBJ1-5 NA TRBV20-1 NA TGCAGTGCTACACGGCAGCCCCAGCATTTT CSATRQPQHF
TRBJ2-2 NA TRBV6-4 TRBD2 TGTGCCAGGTTGACTAGCGGGAGGGCCTCTACCGGGGAGCTGTTTTTT CARLTSGRASTGELFF
TRBJ1-2 NA TRBV6-6 NA TGTGCCAGCAGTTATGTCGACAGCTATGGCTACACCTTC CASSYVDSYGYTF
TRBJ2-5 NA TRBV11-2 NA TGTGCCAGCAGCTTGGGGCGGGGTGGTGAGACCCAGTACTTC CASSLGRGGETQYF
TRBJ1-2 NA TRBV29-1 TRBD1 TGCAGCGTTGAAGAAGGACAGGGGGCTGTTGGCTACACCTTC CSVEEGQGAVGYTF
TRBJ2-7 NA TRBV2 TRBD2 TGTGCCAGCAGTGTGAAAAAGCGGGGAGTTAACGAGCAGTACTTC CASSVKKRGVNEQYF
TRBJ2-4 NA TRBV28 NA TGTGCCAGCAGTCTCAGGGCTGCGGGGCAGTACTTC CASSLRAAGQYF
TRBJ2-2 NA TRBV19 NA TGTGCCAGTAGATCCCAGGGCACCGGGGAGCTGTTTTTT CASRSQGTGELFF
TRBJ1-4 NA TRBV9 NA TGTGCCAGCTCCGGGGGGGCGTATGAAAAACTGTTTTTT CASSGGAYEKLFF
TRBJ2-2 once TRBV7-2 TRBD2 TGTGCCAGCAGCTTAAAGGGGACTACCAGAACGAACACCGGGGAGCTGTTTTTT CASSLKGTTRTNTGELFF
TRBJ2-3 NA TRBV5-1 TRBD2 TGCGCCAGCAGCCCGACTAGCGGGAGTGCAGATACGCAGTATTTT CASSPTSGSADTQYF
TRBJ1-5 NA TRBV7-6 NA TGTGCCAGCAGCCCCCGGACTGCGGATCAGCCCCAGCATTTT CASSPRTADQPQHF
TRBJ1-2 many TRBV2 TRBD1 TGTGCCAGCATACAAGACAGGGGCAGAGGCTACACCTTC CASIQDRGRGYTF
TRBJ2-3 NA TRBV7-9 NA TGTGCCAGCAGACCTGGACTGGATACGCAGTATTTT CASRPGLDTQYF
TRBJ1-1 NA TRBV6-1 TRBD1 TGTGCCAGCAGTGAAGCGCTTCGGGACAGGGTAACAGCTTTCTTT CASSEALRDRVTAFF
TRBJ1-2 NA TRBV28 TRBD1 TGTGCCAGCCGGTCTTGGGACAGATCGTATGGCTACACCTTC CASRSWDRSYGYTF
TRBJ2-2 NA TRBV11-2 NA TGTGCCAGCAGCTTAGAGCGGGGGCTTAGCACCGGGGAGCTGTTTTTT CASSLERGLSTGELFF
TRBJ1-1 NA TRBV7-2 NA TGTGCCAGCAGCTTATTCCGGTTGAACACTGAAGCTTTCTTT CASSLFRLNTEAFF
TRBJ1-1 NA TRBV3-1/TRBV3-2 NA TGTGCCAGCAGCCCGGGGATTCACACTGAAGCTTTCTTT CASSPGIHTEAFF
TRBJ2-5 once TRBV7-9 TRBD2 TGTGCCAGCAGCCCTACCGGGGTAAGCGGGAGGTTCCAAGAGACCCAGTACTTC CASSPTGVSGRFQETQYF
TRBJ1-1 NA TRBV19 TRBD1 TGTGCCAGTAGGAGACAGGGGGAGAACACTGAAGCTTTCTTT CASRRQGENTEAFF
TRBJ2-1 NA TRBV25-1 TRBD1 TGTGCCAGCAGGGAAGGGACAGGGGAGCAGTTCTTC CASREGTGEQFF
TRBJ1-2 NA TRBV4-3 TRBD1 TGCGCCAGCAGCCACCCCGGGACAGGATATGGCTACACCTTC CASSHPGTGYGYTF
TRBJ1-5 NA TRBV7-8 NA TGTGCCAGCAGCGTCAACAGGATTAATCAGCCCCAGCATTTT CASSVNRINQPQHF
TRBJ2-1 NA TRBV15 TRBD1 TGTGCCACCAGCAGAGATATTCCCTCCCCATTCACAGGGGGATTCTATGAGCAGTTCTTC CATSRDIPSPFTGGFYEQFF
TRBJ2-5 NA TRBV7-5 NA TGTGTCAGAAGCTTATACGGAACGGACAGGAGCGATCCGGAGACCCAGTACTTC CVRSLYGTDRSDPETQYF
TRBJ1-5 NA TRBV7-9 TRBD1 TGTGCCAGCAGCCAGGACAGGGTCAATCAGCCCCAGCATTTT CASSQDRVNQPQHF
TRBJ2-7 once TRBV7-2 TRBD1 TGTGCCAGCAGCTTCGGACAGGGGGCTTTACTGCAGTACTTC CASSFGQGALLQYF
TRBJ2-1 few TRBV7-2 TRBD2 TGTGCCAGCAGCTTAGTTGGCGGGACTAGCGGGGGTTTCAATGAGCAGTTCTTC CASSLVGGTSGGFNEQFF
TRBJ1-1 NA TRBV4-3 NA TGCGCCAGCAGTGTATCACGTCGGACTGAAGCTTTCTTT CASSVSRRTEAFF
TRBJ1-5 many TRBV28 NA TGTGCCAGCAGTTCTGCTCAGACAGAAAGCAATCAGCCCCAGCATTTT CASSSAQTESNQPQHF
TRBJ1-2 NA TRBV2 NA TGTGCCAGCATTCCCGAGTGGGGGGTCTTTGGCTACACCTTC CASIPEWGVFGYTF
TRBJ1-1 NA TRBV9 NA TGTGCCAGCAGGGTAGGGCCATGGGCCACTGAAGCTTTCTTT CASRVGPWATEAFF
TRBJ1-2 NA TRBV15 NA TGTGCCACCAGCAGGTCAGGCCAGCCCTTCTTC CATSRSGQPFF
TRBJ2-1 NA TRBV5-1 NA TGCGCCAGCAGCTTACAACAGGGCTACAATGAGCAGTTCTTC CASSLQQGYNEQFF
TRBJ2-3 NA TRBV6-1 TRBD2 TGTGCCAGCAGTGTAGCGGGGGGGCCGACGACAGATACGCAGTATTTT CASSVAGGPTTDTQYF
TRBJ1-6 NA TRBV4-3 TRBD1 TGCGCCAGCAGCCCCCGGAACACAGGGGGCGGAAGATGGTCACCCCTCCACTTT CASSPRNTGGGRWSPLHF
TRBJ2-1 NA TRBV5-1 TRBD1 TGCGCCAGCAGCTTGGGCGCGGACAGGGTGGGTAATGAGCAGTTCTTC CASSLGADRVGNEQFF
TRBJ2-2 NA TRBV11-3 NA TGTGCCAGCAGCTTAGGCACTAACACCGGGGAGCTGTTTTTT CASSLGTNTGELFF
TRBJ1-2 NA TRBV28 NA TGTGCCAGCACCTCCGACAGGAAACTTAACTATGGCTACACCTTC CASTSDRKLNYGYTF
TRBJ2-1 NA TRBV5-4 NA TGTGCCAGCAGCTTTCGGGGGTCTACCTACAGGGGAGGTGAGCAGTTCTTC CASSFRGSTYRGGEQFF
TRBJ2-7 NA TRBV7-2 NA TGTGCCAGCAGCTTAGGAACAGGGTGGTCCTACGAGCAGTACTTC CASSLGTGWSYEQYF
TRBJ1-2 NA TRBV4-3 TRBD1 TGCGCCAGCAGCCAAGATGACAGGGCAGGGGGCGATGGCTACACCTTC CASSQDDRAGGDGYTF
TRBJ2-7 NA TRBV5-5 NA TGTGCCAGCAGCTCAGGGATCTACGAGCAGTACTTC CASSSGIYEQYF
TRBJ2-1 NA TRBV5-1 TRBD2 TGCGCCAGCAGCACGGGACTAGCGGCCAATGAGCAGTTCTTC CASSTGLAANEQFF